The 12 T cell receptor beta chains given below trace back to one sample, sequenced in a study of human T cells and chemical hapten exposure. Sample time point: patch test 1, 2 weeks after DPC sensitization. Described treatment: therapeutic diphenylcyclopropenone sensitization with weekly scalp DPC. Each CDR3 protein gets one entry after TCRdb re-called the RACE reads with MiXCR. There are 150,000 or so distinct CDR3 sequences in the sample; more than 12% occur only once, and about 1.7% lies in the top ten. Here the sequenced sample was whole blood, taken in connection with sensitization to the hapten diphenylcyclopropenone (DPC). The receptors stem from a woman aged 30 to 39 with alopecia areata. Some clones in this sample may be carry-over from other donors' samples.

The chain joins TRBV6-5 to TRBJ1-2; weak D call: TRBD1 (5 bases). Per the germline V gene, CDR1 is MNHEY and CDR2 is SVGAGI. The CDR3 loop spans 15 amino acids. Between the trimmed V and J ends, which lost 0 bases and 2 bases, there was a span of 10 bases. Here the CDR3 DNA reads TGTGCCAGCAGTTACTCAGCAGGGTTAAACTATGGCTACACCTTC. Protein: CASSYSAGLNYGYTF.

In this sample, this clonotype turned up many times. V and J are TRBV20-1 and TRBJ1-2; unclear D gene. Trimming took 7 bases from V and 4 from J, leaving 16 bases between them. The CDR3 covers 13 residues. Germline V gene data show CDR1 as DFQATT and CDR2 as SNEGSKA (reference sequence). The CDR3 protein is CSVETGSVYGYTF. In nucleotides, the CDR3 is TGCAGTGTTGAGACGGGGTCGGTCTATGGCTACACCTTC.

This clonotype was detected a few times. V and J are TRBV3-1 and TRBJ1-2; D is uncertain. The CDR3 covers 11 residues. Trimming cost V 4 bases and J 3 bases, with 3 bases left between them. Germline V gene sequence: CDR1 LGHDT, CDR2 YNNKEL (reference sequence). The CDR3: CASSRHYGYTF. The CDR3 coding sequence is TGTGCCAGCAGCCGCCACTATGGCTACACCTTC.

This clonotype was picked up a small number of times. The V and J genes are TRBV7-2 and TRBJ1-2; TRBD1 matches 8 bases. Germline values: CDR1 SGHTA, CDR2 FQGNSA. The CDR3 is 16 amino acids. The ends lost 3 bases at V and 4 bases at J; junction bases unmatched: 10. CDR3 bases: TGTGCCAGCAGCTTGAGGTTGACAGGGGCTCTCTATGGCTACACCTTC. Translation gives CASSLRLTGALYGYTF.

This clonotype was detected only a few times. This rearrangement joins TRBV12-3 or TRBV12-4 to TRBJ2-7, with 10 nucleotides matching TRBD2. This CDR3 contains 15 residues. With 3 bases clipped from V and 1 base from J, the junction kept 3 bases outside the gene matches. CDR3 nucleotide sequence: TGTGCCAGCAGTTTGCTAGCGGGGGAATCCTACGAGCAGTACTTC. It translates to CASSLLAGESYEQYF.

The V gene is TRBV7-2, the J gene TRBJ2-3; 9 bases match TRBD2. Germline loops: CDR1 SGHTA, CDR2 FQGNSA. The CDR3 runs to 14 residues. V shed 5 bases and J 4 bases; nucleotides not matched to a gene: 4. For the CDR3, the DNA is TGTGCCAGCAGCACCGCGGGGGGGCCAGATACGCAGTATTTT. Protein sequence: CASSTAGGPDTQYF.

The J gene is TRBJ1-1, the V gene TRBV5-1; TRBD1 agrees at 8 bases. From germline, CDR1 is SGHRS and CDR2 YFSETQ. Trimming at V came to 4 bases and at J to 10 bases, leaving 18 bases not matched to a gene. The CDR3 runs 16 residues. CDR3 protein: CASSPRATGVVGGAFF. The DNA for the CDR3 is TGCGCCAGCAGCCCGAGGGCGACAGGGGTCGTTGGGGGAGCTTTCTTT. Combining the CDR3 with reference TRBV5-1 and TRBJ1-1 gives the whole variable domain KAGVTQTPRYLIKTRGQQVTLSCSPISGHRSVSWYQQTPGQGLQFLFEYFSETQRNKGNFPGRFSGRQFSNSRSEMNVSTLELGDSALYLCASSPRATGVVGGAFFGQGTRLTVV.

Only a few counts were recorded for this clonotype. The chain is built from TRBV9 and TRBJ1-4, with TRBD1 as a possible D gene (5 bases). V dropped 2 bases and J dropped 5 bases, with 10 bases sitting between them. Germline CDR1 is SGDLS and CDR2 is YYNGEE. This CDR3 has 14 residues. The CDR3 spells CASSVGRMNEKLFF. In nucleotides, the CDR3 is TGTGCCAGCAGCGTGGGACGGATGAATGAAAAACTGTTTTTT.

This clonotype was observed a handful of times. The V gene is TRBV20-1, the J gene TRBJ2-7; TRBD2 agrees at 10 bases. J was trimmed by 1 base and V by 0 bases; bases with no gene match: 6. Germline V CDR1 and CDR2: DFQATT, SNEGSKA (reference sequence). This CDR3 is built from 16 residues. The CDR3 sequence: CSARDGSGGLSYEQYF. CDR3 coding DNA: TGCAGTGCTAGAGATGGTAGCGGGGGGCTTTCCTACGAGCAGTACTTC.

The V call is TRBV20-1, the J call TRBJ2-1; 10 bases are a match to TRBD2. Per the germline V gene, CDR1 is DFQATT and CDR2 is SNEGSKA (reference sequence). The CDR3 length is 14 residues. V shed 3 bases and J 5 bases; nucleotides not matched to a gene: 4. The CDR3 nucleotides are TGCAGTGCTAGGTCCAGCGGGAGGGACAATGAGCAGTTCTTC. This translates into CSARSSGRDNEQFF.

V gene TRBV29-1 combines with J gene TRBJ2-6; 7 bases line up with TRBD1. CDR1 SQVTM and CDR2 ANQGSEA come from the germline V gene. The CDR3 has 14 amino acids. Trimming removed 7 bases from V and 2 bases from J; junction bases left unmatched: 5. The CDR3 coding sequence is TGCAGCGCGACAGACAGGGCTGGGGCCAACGTCCTGACTTTC. Amino acids: CSATDRAGANVLTF.

This clonotype has at least ten counts. V is TRBV5-6 and J is TRBJ2-3; D unclear. The V and J ends lost 1 base and 0 bases respectively, with 6 bases between them. The length of the CDR3 is 14 residues. Germline values: CDR1 SGHDT, CDR2 YYEEEE. CDR3 protein: CASSLPRSTDTQYF. DNA for the CDR3: TGTGCCAGCAGCTTGCCGCGGAGCACAGATACGCAGTATTTT.